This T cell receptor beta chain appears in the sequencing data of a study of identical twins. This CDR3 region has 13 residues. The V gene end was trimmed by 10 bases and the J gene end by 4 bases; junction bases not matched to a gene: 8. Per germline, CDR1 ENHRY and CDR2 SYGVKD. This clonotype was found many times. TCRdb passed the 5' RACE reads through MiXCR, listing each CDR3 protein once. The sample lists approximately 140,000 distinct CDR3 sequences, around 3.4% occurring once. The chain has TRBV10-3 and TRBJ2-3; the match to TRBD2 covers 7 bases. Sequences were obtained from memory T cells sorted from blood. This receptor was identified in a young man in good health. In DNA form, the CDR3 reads TGTGCCACAGGACTAGAGATAGCAGATACGCAGTATTTT. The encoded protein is CATGLEIADTQYF.